The T cell receptor (beta chain) described here comes from a study of a mutant IDH1 vaccine in newly diagnosed glioma. Looking at the study overall: Treatment recipients were approximately 60% male and around 40% female, and their mean age was roughly 40 years. Study-level findings and limits: Pseudoprogression showed no apparent link to changes in top peripheral T cell clonotypes. Overall, 85% to 95% of patients had vaccine-induced immune responses.

In the case of this clone: Its cognate antigen is unknown.

CDR1 and CDR2 from the germline V gene are SGHAT and FQNNGV. There are 13 residues in the CDR3. V lost 5 bases to trimming and J lost 6 bases; unmatched junction nucleotides: 4. Time point reported: baseline, week 1 (first vaccination visit). The sample's treatment: pre-vaccination baseline after standard-of-care therapy. Some clones are missing from TCRdb's copy, which holds only in-frame ones; the method was immunoSEQ multiplex PCR. The top ten hold approximately 20% of the sample, which has about 54,000 clones, more than 80% seen once. Sequenced here: PBMCs, sampled from a glioma patient treated with radiotherapy, temozolomide or both. The receptor comes from a man aged 18 to 29 with glioma. This chain joins TRBV11-2 and TRBJ1-1, with TRBD1 matching over 9 bases. CDR3 nucleotide sequence: TGTGCCAGCAGCCCCACAGGGGGCCCTGAAGCTTTCTTT. Amino acid sequence: CASSPTGGPEAFF.